This T cell receptor (beta chain) was sequenced during a study of shared clonotypes between healthy human individuals. Broader study findings: Estimated richness was generally greater in naive than memory subsets. The authors expected sequencing depth to affect clonotype sharing among donors.

Each cell subset's genomic DNA was divided evenly among several immunoSEQ plates. Sequencing used immunoSEQ multiplex PCR; TCRdb keeps in-frame clones, though not all of them. The sample contains about 660,000 clones, approximately 79% of which appear only once. Many counts were recorded for this clone. Its specificity is not known. With V trimmed by 6 bases and J by 7 bases, 6 bases remained unmatched. Germline V gene data show CDR1 as MNHEY and CDR2 as SMNVEV (reference sequence). The CDR3 contains 15 residues. Sequenced: memory CD4+ T cells sorted from blood. The subset: CD45RA-negative fraction. The chain has TRBV27 and TRBJ2-3; 14 nucleotides agree with TRBD2. This sequence originates from a woman aged 30 to 39 in good health. The CDR3 protein is CASRKGLAGANTQYF. The CDR3 DNA follows: TGTGCCAGCAGGAAGGGACTAGCGGGAGCAAATACGCAGTATTTT.